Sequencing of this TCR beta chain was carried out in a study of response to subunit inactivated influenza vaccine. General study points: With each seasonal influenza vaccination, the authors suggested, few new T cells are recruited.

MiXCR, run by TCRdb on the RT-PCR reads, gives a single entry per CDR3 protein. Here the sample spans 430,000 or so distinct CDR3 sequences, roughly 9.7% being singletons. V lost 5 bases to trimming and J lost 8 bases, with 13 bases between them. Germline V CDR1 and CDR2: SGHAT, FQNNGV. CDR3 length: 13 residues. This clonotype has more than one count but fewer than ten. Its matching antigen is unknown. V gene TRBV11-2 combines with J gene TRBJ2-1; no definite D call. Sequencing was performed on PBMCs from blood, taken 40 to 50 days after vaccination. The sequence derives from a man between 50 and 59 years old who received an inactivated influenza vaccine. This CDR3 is CASSLLWVYEQFF. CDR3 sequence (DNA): TGTGCCAGCAGCCTGCTGTGGGTTTATGAGCAGTTCTTC.